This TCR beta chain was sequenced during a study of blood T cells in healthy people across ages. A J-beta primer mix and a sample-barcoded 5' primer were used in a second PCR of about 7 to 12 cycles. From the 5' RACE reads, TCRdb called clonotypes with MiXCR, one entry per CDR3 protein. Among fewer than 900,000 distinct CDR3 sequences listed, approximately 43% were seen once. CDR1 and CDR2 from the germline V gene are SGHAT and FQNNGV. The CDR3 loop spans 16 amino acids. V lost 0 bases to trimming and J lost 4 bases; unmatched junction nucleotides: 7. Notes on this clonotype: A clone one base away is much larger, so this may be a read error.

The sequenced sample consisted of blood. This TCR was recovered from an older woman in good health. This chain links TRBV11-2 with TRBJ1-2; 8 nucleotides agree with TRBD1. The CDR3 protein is CASSLEQGAVAYGYTF. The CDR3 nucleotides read TGTGCCAGCAGCTTAGAGCAGGGGGCAGTCGCCTATGGCTACACCTTC. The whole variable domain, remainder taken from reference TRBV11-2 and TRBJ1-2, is EAGVAQSPRYKIIEKRQSVAFWCNPISGHATLYWYQQILGQGPKLLIQFQNNGVVDDSQLPKDRFSAERLKGVDSTLKIQPAKLEDSAVYLCASSLEQGAVAYGYTFGSGTRLTVV.